This T cell receptor (beta chain) was captured by sequencing in a study of T cells in Graves' hyperthyroidism and ophthalmopathy. Overall study results and limits: The model forecast ophthalmopathy, anticipating it by a median roughly 6 months before onset. From stable hyperthyroidism, ophthalmopathy was set apart by a 13 V-J model.

TCR beta CDR3 sequences were amplified from RNA transcripts. Primed by the HTBI set, a first-round RT-PCR was run on the TCR CDR3. Via MiXCR, TCRdb re-called the multiplex PCR reads, giving one row per CDR3 protein. The sample lists approximately 710,000 distinct CDR3 sequences; roughly 17% were seen once. Calling Graves' hyperthyroidism stable meant ophthalmopathy did not progress within 18 months. Diagnostic decisions used clinical symptoms, serum thyroxine and TRAb, thyroid ultrasound and orbital computed tomography. Trimming cost V 2 bases and J 4 bases, with 3 bases left between them. The CDR3 totals 12 residues. The germline gives CDR1 MNHEY, CDR2 SVGEGT. This clonotype was counted many times. Its antigen is as yet unknown.

The TCR comes from a man aged 45 to 65 with Graves' hyperthyroidism. The chain uses TRBV6-2 or TRBV6-3 and TRBJ2-1; D uncertain. The source material was blood. The CDR3 sequence: CASSYPYNEQFF. As DNA, the CDR3 is TGTGCCAGCAGTTACCCATACAATGAGCAGTTCTTC.